The 8 T cell receptor beta chains below were found in one sample sequenced in a study of CD8 T cells in ankylosing spondylitis. TCRdb reprocessed the 5' RACE reads via MiXCR and lists one record per CDR3 protein. The sample comprises 220,000 or so distinct CDR3 sequences, more than 9% of which are singletons, and 21% rests with the top ten. The sequenced sample consisted of blood, either unsorted or a sorted T cell fraction (not recorded which). The receptors shown here come from a male donor with ankylosing spondylitis or in good health (not recorded which).

This clonotype was seen many times. The chain links TRBV15 to TRBJ2-1, with D possibly TRBD1 on 6 matching bases. Germline V gives CDR1 LNHNV, CDR2 YYDKDF (reference sequence). The CDR3 loop spans 17 amino acids. Trimming took 4 bases from V and 4 from J, leaving 20 bases between them. For the CDR3, the DNA is TGTGCCACCAGCACCCGGCTAGGGACAAAAGGGTACAATGAGCAGTTCTTC. Translating gives CATSTRLGTKGYNEQFF.

In this sample, this clonotype turned up many times. V usage is TRBV20-1 and J usage is TRBJ2-7, with TRBD1 matching 7 bases. The CDR3 runs 11 residues. CDR1 and CDR2 from the germline V gene are DFQATT and SNEGSKA (reference sequence). Trimming took 6 bases from V and 5 from J; bases not matched to a gene: 4. The CDR3 region has the DNA TGCAGTGCACAGGGGATCCACGAGCAGTACTTC. Protein: CSAQGIHEQYF.

Worth noting for this clonotype: One base away lies a much larger clone, so this may be a sequencing read error. The genes are TRBV30 and TRBJ1-4; unclear D gene. CDR1 and CDR2 from the germline V gene are GTSNPN and SVGIG (reference sequence). The CDR3 sequence is 14 residues long. The CDR3 DNA follows: TGTGCCTTGAGTAAGACCACGACTAATGAAAAACTGTTTTTT. Translation: CALSKTTTNEKLFF.

This clonotype was detected ten times or more. This chain joins TRBV12-3 or TRBV12-4 and TRBJ2-2; tentative D call: TRBD1 (6 bases). V was cut by 6 bases and J by 4 bases, with 9 bases left in between. CDR3 size: 13 residues. CDR3 protein: CASRPRGTGELFF. In nucleotides, the CDR3 is TGTGCCAGCAGACCCAGGGGCACCGGGGAGCTGTTTTTT.

There are many counts of this clonotype. The V and J genes are TRBV12-3 or TRBV12-4 and TRBJ2-3; the D gene is possibly TRBD1 (5 bases). Deletions cut 3 bases from V and 0 bases from J, with 16 bases between. There are 17 residues in the CDR3. The CDR3 region is CASSLQGSRSSTDTQYF. The CDR3 nucleotides read TGTGCCAGCAGTTTGCAGGGTTCCCGATCTAGCACAGATACGCAGTATTTT.

A few counts support this clonotype. The chain combines TRBV28 with TRBJ2-3, with TRBD2 matching 9 bases. J was trimmed by 5 bases and V by 1 base; bases with no gene match: 7. CDR1 is MDHEN and CDR2 is SYDVKM in the germline V gene. The CDR3 consists of 16 residues. The CDR3 DNA sequence: TGTGCCAGCAGTTTATTAGGGACTAGCTTGAAAGATACGCAGTATTTT. Its protein is CASSLLGTSLKDTQYF. The complete variable domain, with remaining parts taken from reference TRBV28 and TRBJ2-3, reads DVKVTQSSRYLVKRTGEKVFLECVQDMDHENMFWYRQDPGLGLRLIYFSYDVKMKEKGDIPEGYSVSREKKERFSLILESASTNQTSMYLCASSLLGTSLKDTQYFGPGTRLTVL.

This clonotype was seen repeatedly, ten times or more. The chain uses TRBV29-1 and TRBJ1-1; possible D gene TRBD1, 6 bases. This CDR3 contains 13 residues. The V gene lost 7 bases and the J gene lost 5 bases, with 17 bases spanning the gap. The germline V gene encodes CDR1 SQVTM and CDR2 ANQGSEA. CDR3 sequence reads: CSARTDQGTEAFF. The CDR3 region has the DNA TGCAGCGCAAGGACAGACCAGGGGACTGAAGCTTTCTTT.

The chain joins TRBV12-3 or TRBV12-4 to TRBJ2-1; 12 nucleotides align to TRBD2. This CDR3 is built from 15 residues. V shed 7 bases and J 3 bases; nucleotides not matched to a gene: 4. CDR3 region: CASIVTSGGYNEQFF. The CDR3 DNA is TGTGCCAGCATCGTGACTAGCGGGGGCTACAATGAGCAGTTCTTC.